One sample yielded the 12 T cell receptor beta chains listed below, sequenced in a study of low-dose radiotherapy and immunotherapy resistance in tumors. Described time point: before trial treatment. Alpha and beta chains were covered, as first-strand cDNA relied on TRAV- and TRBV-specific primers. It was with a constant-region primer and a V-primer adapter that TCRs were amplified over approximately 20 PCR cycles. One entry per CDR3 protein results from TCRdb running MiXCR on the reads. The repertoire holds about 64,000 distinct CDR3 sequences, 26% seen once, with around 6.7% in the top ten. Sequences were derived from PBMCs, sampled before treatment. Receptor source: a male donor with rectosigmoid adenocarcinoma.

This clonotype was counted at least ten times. The DNA for the CDR3 is TGTGCCAGCAGCCCAGCCCCCGGGACAGATGAAAAACTGTTTTTT. This encodes CASSPAPGTDEKLFF. V and J are TRBV7-8 and TRBJ1-4; 7 positions agree with TRBD1. The junction had 9 bases not matched to a gene; V was cut back by 5 bases and J by 6 bases. From germline, CDR1 is SGHVS and CDR2 FQNEAQ. This CDR3 has 15 residues.

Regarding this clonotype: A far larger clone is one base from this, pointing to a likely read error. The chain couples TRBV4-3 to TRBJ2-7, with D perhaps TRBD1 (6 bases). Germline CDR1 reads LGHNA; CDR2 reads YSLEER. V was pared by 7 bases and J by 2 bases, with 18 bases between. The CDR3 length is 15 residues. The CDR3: CASNLSLQGTYEQYF. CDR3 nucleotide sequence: TGCGCCAGCAACCTAAGCCTCCAGGGGACCTACGAGCAGTACTTC.

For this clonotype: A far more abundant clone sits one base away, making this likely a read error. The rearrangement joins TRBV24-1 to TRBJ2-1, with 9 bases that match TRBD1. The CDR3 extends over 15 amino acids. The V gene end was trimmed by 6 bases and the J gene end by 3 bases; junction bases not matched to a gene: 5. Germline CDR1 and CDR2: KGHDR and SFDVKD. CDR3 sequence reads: CATSPRTGVYNEQFF. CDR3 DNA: TGTGCCACCAGTCCCCGGACAGGGGTCTACAATGAGCAGTTCTTC.

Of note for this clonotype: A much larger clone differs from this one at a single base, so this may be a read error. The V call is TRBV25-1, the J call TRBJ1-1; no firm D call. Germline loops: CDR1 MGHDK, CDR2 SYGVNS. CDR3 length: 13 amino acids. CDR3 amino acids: CASRPSGNTEALF. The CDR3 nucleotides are TGTGCCAGCAGGCCCAGCGGGAACACTGAAGCTTTATTT.

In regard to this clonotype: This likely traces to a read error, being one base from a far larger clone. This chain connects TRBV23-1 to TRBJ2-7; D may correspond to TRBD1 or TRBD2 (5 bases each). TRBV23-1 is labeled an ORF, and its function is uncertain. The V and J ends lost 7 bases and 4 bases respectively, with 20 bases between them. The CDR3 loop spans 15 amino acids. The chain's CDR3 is CASITGTYVEYEQYF. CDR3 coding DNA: TGCGCCAGCATCACCGGGACCTACGTCGAGTACGAGCAGTACTTC.

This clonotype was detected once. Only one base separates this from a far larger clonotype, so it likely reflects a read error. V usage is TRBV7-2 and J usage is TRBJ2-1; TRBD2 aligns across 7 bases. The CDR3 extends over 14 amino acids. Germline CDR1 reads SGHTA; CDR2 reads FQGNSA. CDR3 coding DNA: TGTGTCAGCAGCACCGGACTAGGCCCCGGTGAGCAGTTCTTC. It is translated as CVSSTGLGPGEQFF.

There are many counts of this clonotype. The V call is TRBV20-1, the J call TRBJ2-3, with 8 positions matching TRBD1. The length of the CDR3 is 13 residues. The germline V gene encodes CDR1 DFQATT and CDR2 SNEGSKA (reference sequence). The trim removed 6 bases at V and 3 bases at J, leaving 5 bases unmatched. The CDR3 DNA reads TGCAGTGCCAGGGGGCGAGGGACAGATACGCAGTATTTT. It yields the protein CSARGRGTDTQYF.

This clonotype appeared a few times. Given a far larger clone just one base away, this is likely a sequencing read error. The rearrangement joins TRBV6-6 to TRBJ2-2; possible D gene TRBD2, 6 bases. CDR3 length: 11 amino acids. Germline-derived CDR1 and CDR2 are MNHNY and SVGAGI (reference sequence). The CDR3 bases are TGTGCCAGCGGGATCACCGGGGGGCTGTTTTTT. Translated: CASGITGGLFF.

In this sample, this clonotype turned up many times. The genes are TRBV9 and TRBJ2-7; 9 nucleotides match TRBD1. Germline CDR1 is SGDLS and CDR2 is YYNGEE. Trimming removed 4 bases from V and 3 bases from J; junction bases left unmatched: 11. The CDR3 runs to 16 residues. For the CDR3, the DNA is TGTGCCAGCAGCAACGCGGACAGGGGTGACTTCTACGAGCAGTACTTC. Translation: CASSNADRGDFYEQYF.

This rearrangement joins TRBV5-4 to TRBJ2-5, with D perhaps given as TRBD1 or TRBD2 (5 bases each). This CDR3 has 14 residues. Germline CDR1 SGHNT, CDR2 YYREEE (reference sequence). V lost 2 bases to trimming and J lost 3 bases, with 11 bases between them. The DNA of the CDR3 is TGTGCCAGCAGCTTCCGGGACGGTGAAGAGACCCAGTACTTC. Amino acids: CASSFRDGEETQYF.

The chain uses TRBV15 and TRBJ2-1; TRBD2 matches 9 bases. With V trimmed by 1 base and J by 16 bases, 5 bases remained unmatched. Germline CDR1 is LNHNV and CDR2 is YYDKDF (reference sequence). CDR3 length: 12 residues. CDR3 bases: TGTGCCACCAGCAGAGGAATAGCGGGGGCCTTCTTC. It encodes CATSRGIAGAFF.

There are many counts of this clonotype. CDR3 nucleotides: TGTGCCAGCACCCGCCGGACAGAGAACACTGAAGCTTTCTTT. Translation: CASTRRTENTEAFF. The V call is TRBV12-3 or TRBV12-4, the J call TRBJ1-1; possibly TRBD1 for D (6 bases). Trimming took off 7 bases at V and 1 base at J, with 13 bases between the two ends. This CDR3 is 14 amino acids long.